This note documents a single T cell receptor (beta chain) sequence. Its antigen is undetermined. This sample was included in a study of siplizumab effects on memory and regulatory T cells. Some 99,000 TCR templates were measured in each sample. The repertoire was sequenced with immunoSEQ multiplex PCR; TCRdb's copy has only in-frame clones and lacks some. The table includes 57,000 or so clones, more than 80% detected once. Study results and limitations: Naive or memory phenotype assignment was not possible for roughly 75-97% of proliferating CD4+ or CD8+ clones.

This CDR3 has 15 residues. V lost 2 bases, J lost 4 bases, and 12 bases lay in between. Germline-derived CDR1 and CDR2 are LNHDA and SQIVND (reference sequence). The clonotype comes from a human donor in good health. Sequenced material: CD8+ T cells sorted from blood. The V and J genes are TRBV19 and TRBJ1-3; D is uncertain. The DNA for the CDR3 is TGTGCCAGTAGTATAAGCCGGGGTTCGGGAAACACCATATATTTT. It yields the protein CASSISRGSGNTIYF.